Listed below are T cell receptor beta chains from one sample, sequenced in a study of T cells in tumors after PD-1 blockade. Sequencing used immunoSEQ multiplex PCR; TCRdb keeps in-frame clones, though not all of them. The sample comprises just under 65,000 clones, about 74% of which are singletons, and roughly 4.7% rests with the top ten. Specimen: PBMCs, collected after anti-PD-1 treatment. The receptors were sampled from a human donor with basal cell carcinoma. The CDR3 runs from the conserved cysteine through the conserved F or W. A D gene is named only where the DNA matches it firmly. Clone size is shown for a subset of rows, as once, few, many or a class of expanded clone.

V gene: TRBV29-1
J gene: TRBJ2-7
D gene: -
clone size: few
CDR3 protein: CSVLGVGTLGSYEQYF
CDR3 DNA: TGCAGCGTGCTAGGGGTAGGGACTTTGGGATCCTACGAGCAGTACTTC

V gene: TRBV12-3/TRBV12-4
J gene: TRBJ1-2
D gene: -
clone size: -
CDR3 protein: CASSHTSNYGYTF
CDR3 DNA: TGTGCCAGCAGTCATACAAGTAACTATGGCTACACCTTC

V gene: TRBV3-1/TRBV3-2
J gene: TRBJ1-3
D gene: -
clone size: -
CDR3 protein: CASSRDGLSGNTIYF
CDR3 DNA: TGTGCCAGCAGCCGTGACGGCCTCTCTGGAAACACCATATATTTT

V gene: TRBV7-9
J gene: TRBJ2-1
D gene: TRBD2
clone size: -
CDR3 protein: CASSSPQVAGTYNEQFF
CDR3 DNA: TGTGCCAGCAGCTCCCCCCAGGTAGCGGGTACCTACAATGAGCAGTTCTTC

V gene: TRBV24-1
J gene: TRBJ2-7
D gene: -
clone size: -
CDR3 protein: CATSRGGRHEQYF
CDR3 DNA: TGTGCCACCAGTAGGGGGGGCCGGCACGAGCAGTACTTC

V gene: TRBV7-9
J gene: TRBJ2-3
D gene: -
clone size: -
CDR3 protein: CASSFYHTDTQYF
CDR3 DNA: TGTGCCAGCAGCTTCTACCACACAGATACGCAGTATTTT

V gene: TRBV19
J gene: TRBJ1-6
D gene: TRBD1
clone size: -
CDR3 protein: CASSTFGTANSPLHF
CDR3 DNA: TGTGCCAGTAGTACGTTCGGGACAGCCAATTCACCCCTCCACTTT

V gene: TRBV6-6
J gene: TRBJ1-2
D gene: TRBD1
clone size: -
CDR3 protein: CASSYSFDRDGYTF
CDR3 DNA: TGTGCCAGCAGTTACTCCTTCGACAGGGATGGCTACACCTTC

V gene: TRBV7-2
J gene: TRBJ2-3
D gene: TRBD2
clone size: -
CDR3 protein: CASSFAGGGGDTQYF
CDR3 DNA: TGTGCCAGCAGTTTCGCGGGGGGCGGGGGAGATACGCAGTATTTT

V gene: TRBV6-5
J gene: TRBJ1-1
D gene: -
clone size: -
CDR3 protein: CASSYSGLMGSTEAFF
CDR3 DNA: TGTGCCAGCAGTTACTCGGGACTGATGGGGAGCACTGAAGCTTTCTTT

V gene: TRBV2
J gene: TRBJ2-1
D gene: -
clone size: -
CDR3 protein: CASSDLAREQFF
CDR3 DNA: TGTGCCAGCAGTGATCTAGCGAGGGAGCAGTTCTTC

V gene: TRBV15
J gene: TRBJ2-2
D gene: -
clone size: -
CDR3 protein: CATSTGGPNTGELFF
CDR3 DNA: TGTGCCACCAGCACCGGGGGTCCGAACACCGGGGAGCTGTTTTTT

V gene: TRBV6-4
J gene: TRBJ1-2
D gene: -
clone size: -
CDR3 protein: CASSTYLGGVGGYTF
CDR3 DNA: TGTGCCAGCAGTACCTACCTTGGAGGGGTAGGAGGCTACACCTTC